These T cell receptor beta chains were read from a single sample in a study of shared clonotypes between healthy human individuals. Sequencing used immunoSEQ multiplex PCR; TCRdb keeps in-frame clones, though not all of them. Among some 1,400,000 clones listed, over 95% were seen once. The sequencing sample was made of naive CD4+ T cells sorted from blood. Receptor source: a man between 25 and 39 years old in good health. Both conserved end residues are part of each CDR3. The D gene is left open where the match is weak. Size is stated for part of the rows, as once, few or many counts, or as a class when the clone is expanded.

abundance	d_gene	v_gene	j_gene	CDR3nt	CDR3aa
NA	NA	TRBV28	TRBJ2-7	TGTGCCAGCCGGGGGGACAGGACAAACTACGAGCAGTACTTC	CASRGDRTNYEQYF
few	NA	TRBV18	TRBJ2-2	TGTGCCAGCTCACCGGGGCGCGGAGTCACCACCGGGGAGCTGTTTTTT	CASSPGRGVTTGELFF
once	NA	TRBV5-6	TRBJ2-5	TGTGCCAGCAGCTTGGCTAGGGTTTGGGGTCAGGGGGAGACCCAGTACTTC	CASSLARVWGQGETQYF
NA	NA	TRBV9	TRBJ2-5	TGTGCCAGCAGCGTAGCTGAGACAGCCACCCAAGAGACCCAGTACTTC	CASSVAETATQETQYF
NA	NA	TRBV7-8	TRBJ2-7	TGTGCCAGCAGCTTAGGGCAGGGGATCCCCTACGAGCAGTACTTC	CASSLGQGIPYEQYF
NA	TRBD2	TRBV28	TRBJ2-7	TGTGCCACCCAATTGGCGGGAGGCGCGAACTACGAGCAGTACTTC	CATQLAGGANYEQYF
NA	TRBD2	TRBV5-1	TRBJ2-3	TGCGCCAGCAGCTTGGGACTAGCGGTGTCCACAGATACGCAGTATTTT	CASSLGLAVSTDTQYF
NA	NA	TRBV6-5	TRBJ2-3	TGTGCCAGCAGTAGGGTATTTGGTACAGATACGCAGTATTTT	CASSRVFGTDTQYF
NA	NA	TRBV7-8	TRBJ2-7	TGTGCCAGCAGCTTAGGGGGTTGGGCGGGGAGCAACTCCTACGAGCAGTACTTC	CASSLGGWAGSNSYEQYF
once	TRBD1	TRBV10-3	TRBJ2-3	TGTGCCATCAGTCGGACAGGCGGGGATACGCAGTATTTT	CAISRTGGDTQYF
NA	NA	TRBV10-3	TRBJ2-7	TGTGCCATCGGGGCCTCAGTTCACGAGCAGTACTTC	CAIGASVHEQYF
NA	NA	TRBV2	TRBJ2-7	TGTGCCTCTCAACAGGATAGGCTAGCGTTATCCTACGAGCAGTACTTC	CASQQDRLALSYEQYF
once	NA	TRBV7-3	TRBJ2-3	TGTGCCAGCAGCGCCCGGGGAAGCACAGATACGCAGTATTTT	CASSARGSTDTQYF
NA	NA	TRBV6-1	TRBJ2-7	TGTGCCAGCAGCGGGGACTCCCGGGGCGAGCAGTACTTC	CASSGDSRGEQYF
NA	TRBD1	TRBV10-3	TRBJ1-1	TGTGCCATCAGTGAGTCGGGGAGGACAGGGCTAGGGGCTTTCTTT	CAISESGRTGLGAFF
once	NA	TRBV19	TRBJ1-4	TGTGCCAGTAGTCCACTCAGGGCACCAAATGAAAAACTGTTTTTT	CASSPLRAPNEKLFF
NA	NA	TRBV5-1	TRBJ2-1	TGCGCCAGCAGCTTGTTAAAGCTTTCCATTATGGGGGACCACAATGAGCAGTTCTTC	CASSLLKLSIMGDHNEQFF
NA	TRBD1	TRBV6-1	TRBJ2-3	TGTGCCAGCAGTGCCGGACAGGGCTTAGATACGCAGTATTTT	CASSAGQGLDTQYF
NA	TRBD2	TRBV5-4	TRBJ2-1	TGTGCCAGCAGCGGGGGGTATTTCGGGACTAGCGCTAATGAGCAGTTCTTC	CASSGGYFGTSANEQFF
NA	TRBD1	TRBV5-4	TRBJ2-3	TGTGCCAGCAGCGCCCCGGACAGGGGGCTCGCAGATACGCAGTATTTT	CASSAPDRGLADTQYF
NA	NA	TRBV5-1	TRBJ1-2	TGCGCCAGCAGCTTGGTGTGGGCAGCAGACTATGGCTACACCTTC	CASSLVWAADYGYTF
NA	NA	TRBV5-4	TRBJ2-1	TGTGCCAGCAGCAATTGGGCTAGCTCCTACAATGAGCAGTTCTTC	CASSNWASSYNEQFF
NA	NA	TRBV15	TRBJ1-2	TGTGCCACCAGCAGAGAATTGTGGGGCTACACCTTC	CATSRELWGYTF
once	NA	TRBV19	TRBJ2-4	TGTGCCAGTAGTGTTCAAGGGGGAGCCAAAAACATTCAGTACTTC	CASSVQGGAKNIQYF
once	TRBD1	TRBV5-4	TRBJ2-3	TGTGCCAGCGGACAGGGCGAAGATACGCAGTATTTT	CASGQGEDTQYF
NA	NA	TRBV28	TRBJ2-7	TGTGCCAGCAGTTTAGAAGGGTACGAGCAGTACTTC	CASSLEGYEQYF
NA	NA	TRBV9	TRBJ2-3	TGTGCCAGCAGCGTAGGTCTGGGGAGCACAGATACGCAGTATTTT	CASSVGLGSTDTQYF
NA	TRBD1	TRBV19	TRBJ2-1	TGTGCCAGCGGGACAGGGTTCAATGAGCAGTTCTTC	CASGTGFNEQFF
once	NA	TRBV11-2	TRBJ2-3	TGTGCCAGCAGCTTAGGCGGGACAGCCCCGGGTACGCAGTATTTT	CASSLGGTAPGTQYF
NA	TRBD2	TRBV27	TRBJ2-7	TGTGCCAGCAGTGACGGGACTAGCGGTTTGAATGAGCAGTACTTC	CASSDGTSGLNEQYF
NA	TRBD2	TRBV5-1	TRBJ2-1	TGCGCCAGCAGCTCCCTTTTGGGCGGGAGGGCCTTAGGTGAGCAGTTCTTC	CASSSLLGGRALGEQFF
NA	TRBD2	TRBV4-3	TRBJ2-1	TGCGCCAGCACCCATCCCCGATGGAAGCGGGAGTACAATGAGCAGTTCTTC	CASTHPRWKREYNEQFF
NA	NA	TRBV6-4	TRBJ2-1	TGTGCCAGCAGCCGAACAGGCTACAATGAGCAGTTCTTC	CASSRTGYNEQFF
NA	NA	TRBV5-4	TRBJ2-7	TGTGCCAGCAGCCCCGGCGGAGAGGGGGGATTCTACGAGCAGTACTTC	CASSPGGEGGFYEQYF
NA	NA	TRBV18	TRBJ2-1	TGTGCCAGCTCACCATTTAGCGACAATGAGCAGTTCTTC	CASSPFSDNEQFF
NA	NA	TRBV23-1	TRBJ2-7	TGCGCCAGCAGGACTATAACCAGGTACTTC	CASRTITRYF
NA	TRBD1	TRBV7-2	TRBJ1-2	TGTGCCAGCAGCTTTAGACAGGGGGATGGCTACACCTTC	CASSFRQGDGYTF
NA	TRBD2	TRBV27	TRBJ2-7	TGTGCCAGCAGTTTGGGGGCTAGCGGGAGCTACGAGCAGTACTTC	CASSLGASGSYEQYF
NA	TRBD1	TRBV4-1	TRBJ1-4	TGCGCCAGCAGCCAAGGATGGTGGGACAGGGACGCAACTAATGAAAAACTGTTTTTT	CASSQGWWDRDATNEKLFF
NA	NA	TRBV5-1	TRBJ2-1	TGCGCCAGCAGCTTGGATGGGGTCGGAAACAATGAGCAGTTCTTC	CASSLDGVGNNEQFF
NA	NA	TRBV5-6	TRBJ2-7	TGTGCCAGCAGTTATAGGAAAGTGCTATACGAGCAGTACTTC	CASSYRKVLYEQYF
NA	TRBD2	TRBV7-9	TRBJ2-3	TGTGCCAGCAGCTCGCAATTCAGACTAGCGGGAGTCACAGATACGCAGTATTTT	CASSSQFRLAGVTDTQYF
NA	NA	TRBV6-5	TRBJ1-2	TGTGCCAGCAGTTACTCGAACCAGGGGCCCTATGGCTACACCTTC	CASSYSNQGPYGYTF
once	TRBD2	TRBV28	TRBJ2-3	TGTGCCAGCAGCCAAGGGACTAGCGGAATACTCTCTAGCACAGATACGCAGTATTTT	CASSQGTSGILSSTDTQYF
NA	NA	TRBV7-9	TRBJ1-3	TGTGCCTCCAGTACTAGAGCCAGCTATAACACCATATATTTT	CASSTRASYNTIYF
NA	TRBD2	TRBV27	TRBJ2-3	TGTGCCAGCAGTTTCTCCGGGACTACCCGTCGGGCAGATACGCAGTATTTT	CASSFSGTTRRADTQYF
once	NA	TRBV12-5	TRBJ2-7	TGTGCTAGTGGCCGACCGGGACCCTGTGAGCAGTACTTC	CASGRPGPCEQYF